This T cell receptor beta chain was identified during a study of T cells in Graves' hyperthyroidism and ophthalmopathy. Findings and caveats of the study: Most thyroid clonotypes with frequency above 0.001 were detected in blood. A model built on 13 V-J features separated ophthalmopathy from stable hyperthyroidism.

The CDR3 consists of 13 residues. V lost 5 bases, J lost 16 bases, and 18 bases lay in between. Looked up from germline, CDR1 is SGHVS and CDR2 is FQNEAQ. Comment on this clonotype: The antigen remains unidentified.

The CDR3 regions of TCR beta were amplified from RNA transcripts. RT-PCR in the first round (using the HTBI primer set) targeted the TCR CDR3. MiXCR, applied by TCRdb to the multiplex PCR reads, yields one record per CDR3 protein. The sample holds about 570,000 distinct CDR3 sequences, about half seen once. Sequencing input: peripheral blood or thyroid tissue (not recorded which). V usage is TRBV7-8 and J usage is TRBJ1-6; D is unresolved. This TCR derives from an adult woman with Graves' disease, either hyperthyroidism or ophthalmopathy (not recorded which). This CDR3 is CASSNRTGDPLHF. The CDR3 DNA sequence: TGTGCCAGCAGCAACCGCACCGGGGATCCTCTCCACTTT. Full variable domain (remainder filled in from reference TRBV7-8 and TRBJ1-6): GAGVSQSPRYKVAKRGQDVALRCDPISGHVSLFWYQQALGQGPEFLTYFQNEAQLDKSGLPSDRFFAERPEGSVSTLKIQRTQQEDSAVYLCASSNRTGDPLHFGNGTRLTVT.